This T cell receptor beta chain is from a study of regulatory T cells in long-lasting Graves disease. This clonotype appeared a few times. Its antigen is still unknown. Overall study findings and caveats: When disease was persistent, TRBV28, TRBJ1-2 and TRBJ2-5 were the favored segments. Persistent patients shared more public clonotypes (2,741) than new patients (under 1,000).

Building the TCR beta libraries relied on iRepertoire HTBI primers, and CDR3 regions underwent Arm-PCR. TCRdb re-analysed the multiplex PCR reads in MiXCR, keeping a single row per CDR3 protein. The profile covers fewer than 350,000 distinct CDR3 sequences, with over 15% appearing a single time and approximately 35% taken by the ten largest. Time point reported: newly diagnosed GD, antithyroid drugs for less than 3 months. PBMC RNA served as the TCR library source. In germline, CDR1 is MDHEN, CDR2 SYDVKM. The CDR3 has 14 amino acids. The V gene end was trimmed by 2 bases and the J gene end by 5 bases; junction bases not matched to a gene: 4.

Material: peripheral blood mononuclear cells (PBMCs), obtained at new diagnosis, from a patient treated with antithyroid drugs. This TCR came from a female donor with Graves disease. The rearrangement uses TRBV28 and TRBJ2-3; TRBD2 matches at 7 bases. In DNA, the CDR3 is TGTGCCAGCAGTTTACGGGGGGAGGGAGATACGCAGTATTTT. This sequence encodes CASSLRGEGDTQYF.